The T cell receptor beta chain under discussion was sequenced for a study of PD-1 blockade in mismatch repair-deficient tumors. Points from the study as a whole: After pembrolizumab, tumor-resident clones rose rapidly, then generally contracted before radiologic responses.

Some clones are missing from TCRdb's copy, which holds only in-frame ones; the method was immunoSEQ multiplex PCR. The sample records 90,000 to 130,000 clones, around three quarters being singletons. TCR sequencing covered a few patients who responded to pembrolizumab. This CDR3 contains 15 residues. The germline V gene has CDR1 MNHEY and CDR2 SVGAGI. V was shortened by 5 bases and J by 3 bases, with 14 bases between the two germline ends. Details on this clone: Its antigen is as yet unknown.

Here the sequenced sample was peripheral blood, taken approximately 64 weeks after starting pembrolizumab. This receptor was taken from an adult with mismatch repair-deficient cancer. This sequence joins TRBV6-5 and TRBJ2-1; D may be TRBD2 (5 bases). CDR3 in DNA: TGTGCCAGCAGTCCCCGGACTTCCGGCTACAATGAGCAGTTCTTC. It encodes CASSPRTSGYNEQFF.